The 8 T cell receptor beta chains given below trace back to one sample, sequenced in a study of identical twins. MiXCR, applied by TCRdb to the 5' RACE reads, yields one record per CDR3 protein. The table shows about 430,000 distinct CDR3 sequences, with about 18% occurring only once. Material for sequencing was naive T cells sorted from blood. The source is a man aged 50-60 years in good health.

For the CDR3, the DNA is TGTGCCAGCTCACCACGGGTCAGAGACCTCTCTGGGGCCAACGTCCTGACTTTC. Protein product: CASSPRVRDLSGANVLTF. This chain joins TRBV18 and TRBJ2-6; no definite D call. V lost 1 base and J 0 bases, leaving 13 bases between the germline ends. This CDR3 has 18 residues. The germline V gene has CDR1 KGHSH and CDR2 LQKENI.

This clonotype occurred a few times. CDR3 amino acids: CSASGLAGVGELFF. CDR3 bases: TGCAGTGCTAGCGGACTAGCGGGGGTCGGGGAGCTGTTTTTT. The rearrangement uses TRBV20-1 and TRBJ2-2; the match to TRBD2 covers 13 bases. CDR1 DFQATT and CDR2 SNEGSKA come from the germline V gene (reference sequence). V shed 3 bases, J shed 7 bases, and the junction held 2 bases outside the gene matches. The CDR3 has 14 residues.

This clonotype was recorded a few times. V usage is TRBV7-9 and J usage is TRBJ2-1; 9 bases align to TRBD1. The CDR3 length is 15 residues. Germline CDR1 reads SEHNR; CDR2 reads FQNEAQ (reference sequence). With V trimmed by 5 bases and J by 5 bases, 7 bases remained unmatched. The CDR3 nucleotides are TGTGCCAGCAGCCGAACAGGGGGCGAGGACAATGAGCAGTTCTTC. Its translation is CASSRTGGEDNEQFF.

The chain is built from TRBV7-6 and TRBJ2-5; D gene unclear. The CDR3 totals 14 residues. Germline CDR1 reads SGHVS; CDR2 reads FNYEAQ. Trimming removed 3 bases at V and 5 bases at J, with 13 bases between. The CDR3 DNA follows: TGTGCCAGCAGCTTGGAACCCGAACGGGAGACCCAGTACTTC. This codes for CASSLEPERETQYF.

This clonotype was observed at least ten times. The CDR3 nucleotides are TGTGCCAGCAGCTCCCACCCAAACACCATATATTTT. Translating gives CASSSHPNTIYF. The rearrangement uses TRBV12-3 or TRBV12-4 and TRBJ1-3; D is ambiguous. Trimming stripped 6 bases from V and 6 bases from J, with 9 bases between. This CDR3 has 12 residues.

This clonotype was picked up a small number of times. J is TRBJ1-2 and V is TRBV29-1; TRBD1 is a possible D gene (5 bases). V gave up 1 base and J gave up 0 bases, with 9 bases separating them. Germline-derived CDR1 and CDR2 are SQVTM and ANQGSEA. The CDR3 totals 14 residues. The CDR3 spells CSVEGTGSNYGYTF. The CDR3, as DNA: TGCAGCGTTGAAGGTACAGGCTCTAACTATGGCTACACCTTC.

V gene TRBV6-1 combines with J gene TRBJ2-7; D might be TRBD2 (7 bases). V was pared by 11 bases and J by 3 bases, with 23 bases between. Per the germline V gene, CDR1 is MNHNS and CDR2 is SASEGT. This CDR3 spans 15 amino acids. The DNA of the CDR3 is TGTGCCGCAAGCCTACGGGGGGCACGTTTCTACGAGCAGTACTTC. Translating gives CAASLRGARFYEQYF.

The chain joins TRBV6-6 to TRBJ2-7; D not certain. This CDR3 spans 12 amino acids. V was trimmed by 6 bases and J by 4 bases, leaving 10 bases between them. CDR1 is MNHNY and CDR2 is SVGAGI in the germline V gene (reference sequence). For the CDR3, the DNA is TGTGCCAGCAGCATACCTAATTACGAGCAGTACTTC. Its protein is CASSIPNYEQYF.